The following is a TCR beta chain sequence with its context. Its target is unknown. CDR1 and CDR2 (germline): MNHNS, SASEGT. The CDR3 has 15 amino acids. Trimming cost V 2 bases and J 0 bases, with 7 bases left between them. PCR was performed using 60 Vbeta and 13 Jbeta primers. The repertoire was sequenced with immunoSEQ multiplex PCR; TCRdb's copy has only in-frame clones and lacks some. This table holds 120,000 to 150,000 clones, 75% to 80% found once. The data originate from a study of cytomegalovirus exposure and HLA in healthy donors. Study-level background: The Caucasian-associated ancestry cluster contained approximately 81% of the approximately 410 genotyped donors. Study conclusions and caveats: The study designated 150 to 200 TCR beta chains cytomegalovirus-associated. The sole available immune exposure information was CMV serostatus.

At sampling all donors were nominally healthy, likely with unrecorded immune exposures. The source is a male donor in good health and CMV-seronegative. The sequencing sample was made of PBMCs. The chain links TRBV6-1 to TRBJ2-2; no clear D. CDR3 loop: CASSEWHANTGELFF. The CDR3 nucleotides read TGTGCCAGCAGTGAATGGCACGCGAACACCGGGGAGCTGTTTTTT.